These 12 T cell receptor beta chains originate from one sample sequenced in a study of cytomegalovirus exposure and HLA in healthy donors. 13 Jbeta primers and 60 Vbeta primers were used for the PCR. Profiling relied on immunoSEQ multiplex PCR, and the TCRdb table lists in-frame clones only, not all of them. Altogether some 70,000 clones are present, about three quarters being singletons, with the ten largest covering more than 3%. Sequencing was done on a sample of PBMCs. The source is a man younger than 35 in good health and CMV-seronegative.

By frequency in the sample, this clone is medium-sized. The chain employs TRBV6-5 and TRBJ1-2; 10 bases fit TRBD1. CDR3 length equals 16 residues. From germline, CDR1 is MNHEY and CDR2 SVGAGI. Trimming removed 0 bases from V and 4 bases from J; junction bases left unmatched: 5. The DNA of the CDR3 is TGTGCCAGCAGTTACTCGAGGACAGGGGGTGGCTATGGCTACACCTTC. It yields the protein CASSYSRTGGGYGYTF.

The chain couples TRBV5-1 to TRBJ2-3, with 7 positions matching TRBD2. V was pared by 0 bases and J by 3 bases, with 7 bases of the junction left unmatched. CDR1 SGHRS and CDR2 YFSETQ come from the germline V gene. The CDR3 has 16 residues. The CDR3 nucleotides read TGCGCCAGCAGCTTGGTGATCCTAGCGGATACAGATACGCAGTATTTT. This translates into CASSLVILADTDTQYF.

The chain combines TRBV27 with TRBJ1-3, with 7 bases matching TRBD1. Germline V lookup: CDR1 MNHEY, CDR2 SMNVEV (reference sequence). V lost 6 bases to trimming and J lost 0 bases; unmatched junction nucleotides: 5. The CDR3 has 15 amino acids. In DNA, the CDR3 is TGTGCCAGCAGATTGACAGGGTCCTCTGGAAACACCATATATTTT. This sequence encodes CASRLTGSSGNTIYF.

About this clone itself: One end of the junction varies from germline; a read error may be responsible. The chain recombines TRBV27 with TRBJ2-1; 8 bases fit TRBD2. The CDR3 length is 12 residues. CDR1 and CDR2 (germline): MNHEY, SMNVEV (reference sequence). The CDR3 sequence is CASSLPYGGEVF. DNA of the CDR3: TGTGCCAGCAGTTTACCATACGGGGGGGAGGTCTTC.

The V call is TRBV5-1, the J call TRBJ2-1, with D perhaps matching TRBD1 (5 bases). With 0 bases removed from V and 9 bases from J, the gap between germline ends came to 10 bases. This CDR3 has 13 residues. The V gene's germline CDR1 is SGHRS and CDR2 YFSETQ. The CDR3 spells CASSLAGWSEQFF. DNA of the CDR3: TGCGCCAGCAGCTTGGCAGGGTGGAGTGAGCAGTTCTTC. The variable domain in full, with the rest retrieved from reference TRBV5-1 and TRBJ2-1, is KAGVTQTPRYLIKTRGQQVTLSCSPISGHRSVSWYQQTPGQGLQFLFEYFSETQRNKGNFPGRFSGRQFSNSRSEMNVSTLELGDSALYLCASSLAGWSEQFFGPGTRLTVL.

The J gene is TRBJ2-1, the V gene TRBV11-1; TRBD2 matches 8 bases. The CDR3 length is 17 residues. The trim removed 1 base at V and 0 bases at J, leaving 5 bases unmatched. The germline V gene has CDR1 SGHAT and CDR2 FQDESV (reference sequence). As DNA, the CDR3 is TGTGCCAGCAGCTTAGTCGCAGCGGGGGTCTCCTACAATGAGCAGTTCTTC. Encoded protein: CASSLVAAGVSYNEQFF.

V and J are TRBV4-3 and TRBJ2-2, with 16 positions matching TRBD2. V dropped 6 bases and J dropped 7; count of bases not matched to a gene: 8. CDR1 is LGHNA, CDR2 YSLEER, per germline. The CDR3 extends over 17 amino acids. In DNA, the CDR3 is TGCGCCAGCAGTACCGGGACTAGCGGGGGGGCTGGCGGGGAGCTGTTTTTT. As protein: CASSTGTSGGAGGELFF.

The CDR3 here is CARRPGTSGPRSYNEQFF. In DNA form, the CDR3 reads TGTGCCAGAAGACCCGGGACTAGCGGGCCTCGCTCCTACAATGAGCAGTTCTTC. This sequence joins TRBV5-3 and TRBJ2-1; 12 nucleotides match TRBD2. TRBV5-3 carries the ORF label, with uncertain function. J lost 0 bases, V lost 5 bases, and 9 bases had no gene match. The CDR3 spans 18 residues.

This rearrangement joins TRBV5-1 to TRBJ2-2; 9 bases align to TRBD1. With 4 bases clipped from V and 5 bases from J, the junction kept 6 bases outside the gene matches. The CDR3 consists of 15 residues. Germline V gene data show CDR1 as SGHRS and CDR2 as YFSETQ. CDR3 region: CASSQGTGLTGELFF. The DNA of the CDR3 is TGCGCCAGCAGCCAGGGGACAGGGCTGACCGGGGAGCTGTTTTTT.

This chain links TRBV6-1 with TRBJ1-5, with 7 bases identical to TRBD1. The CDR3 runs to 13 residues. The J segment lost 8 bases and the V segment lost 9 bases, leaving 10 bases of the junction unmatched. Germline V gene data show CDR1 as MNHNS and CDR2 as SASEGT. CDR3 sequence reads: CASLGTVSEPQHF. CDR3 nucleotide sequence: TGTGCCAGTCTGGGGACAGTTAGTGAGCCCCAGCATTTT.

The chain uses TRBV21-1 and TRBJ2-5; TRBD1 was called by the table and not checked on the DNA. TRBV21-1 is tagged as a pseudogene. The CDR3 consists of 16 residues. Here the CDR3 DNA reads TGTGCCAGCAGCAAAGACGATATATGGGCCTCGGAGACCCAGTACTTC. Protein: CASSKDDIWASETQYF.

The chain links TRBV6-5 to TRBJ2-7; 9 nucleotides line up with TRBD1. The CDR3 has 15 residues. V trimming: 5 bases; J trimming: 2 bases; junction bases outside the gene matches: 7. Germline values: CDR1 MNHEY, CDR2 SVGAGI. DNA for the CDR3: TGTGCCAGCAGTCAAGACAGGGGGGCGACCTACGAGCAGTACGTC. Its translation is CASSQDRGATYEQYV.